This T cell receptor beta chain originates from a study of T cells after yellow fever vaccination. The study, taken as a whole, reports: In post-booster samples, most primary-vaccination clones reappeared (about 95% CD4, nearly 90% CD8).

V lost 6 bases and J lost 10; bases outside the gene matches: 8. CDR3 length equals 13 residues. MiXCR was run by TCRdb on the 5' RACE reads, yielding one entry per CDR3 protein. Among hundreds of thousands of distinct CDR3 sequences listed, over 9% were seen once. To note about this clonotype: What it binds is unknown.

The sequence was collected from a man aged 30 to 45 who received the YFV17D yellow fever vaccine. This specimen consisted of PBMCs, obtained on the day of the yellow fever booster vaccination. The gene calls are TRBV12-3 or TRBV12-4 and TRBJ2-1, with 8 bases matching TRBD2. As DNA, the CDR3 is TGTGCCAGCAGCGCCCGGGGGGGATCGGAGCAGTTCTTC. Its protein is CASSARGGSEQFF.